This T cell receptor (beta chain) is from a study of CD8 T cells in Susac syndrome. Study in general: Five or six sequenced Susac syndrome patients had clinically active disease, while fewer than ten were in remission.

RNA, at about 0.5 to 1 ug, was reverse transcribed with random hexamers. TCRdb passed the immunoSEQ multiplex PCR reads through MiXCR, listing each CDR3 protein once. This table holds approximately 74,000 distinct CDR3 sequences, 85% to 95% found once. V lost 4 bases to trimming and J lost 10 bases, with 4 bases between them. The CDR3 is 9 residues long. Per germline, CDR1 SNHLY and CDR2 FYNNEI. Sequencing targeted TCR beta in T cells from blood (CD8+ and CD4+). Negative isolation yielded CD8+ and CD4+ T cells; FACS enriched TEMRA cells. Sequencing input: CD8+ T cells from PBMCs. V is TRBV2 and J is TRBJ1-1; D not certain. This sequence originates from a human donor with Susac syndrome. CDR3 nucleotide sequence: TGTGCCAGCAGTGCGGTAGCTTTCTTT. Its protein is CASSAVAFF.